What follows is one T cell receptor (beta chain) and its context. This clone showed up just a few times. Its cognate antigen has yet to be identified. No base qualities exist here, and no much larger clone lies one base off it. This record comes from a study of cytomegalovirus exposure and HLA in healthy donors (dated by TCRdb to the late 2010s). Study-level background: An earlier analysis of around 600 of the donors reported more than 250 Gb of sequence data and 117 million unique TCR beta sequences from roughly 200 million T cells. About 330 gigabases of sequencing data and 75 million to 85 million unique TCR sequences made up an early release that covered approximately 700 HLA-typed donors. Of the 300 to 500 genotyped donors, less than 90% were placed in the genetic ancestry cluster associated with self-reported Caucasian donors. The study aimed to test whether signatures of past pathogen exposure could be identified by cataloging public T cell receptors. Using immunosequencing, the study profiled T cell repertoires from 550 to 750 subjects and related those repertoires to cytomegalovirus serostatus. In addition to the first cohort of about 650 subjects, a separate validation cohort of 120 different subjects was used. High-throughput TCR immunosequencing, statistical association of individual TCRs with disease status, and machine learning were combined to predict cytomegalovirus infection status. A later analysis re-examined previously published TCR beta repertoires from 610 or so donors and added high-resolution HLA genotyping to investigate patterns of TCR occurrence. In the later analysis, no new phenotypic data were used to find candidate immune exposures; instead, reliance was placed on TCR beta sequences and their occurrence across donors. In an earlier analysis of 587 of the donors, high-throughput TCR beta sequencing was used to judge whether each TCR beta V gene segment behaved as functional or pseudogenic. Donor age, sex, ethnicity and CMV serostatus were compiled together with the repertoire data. A later genetic analysis used genome-wide SNP genotypes for about 55% of the 666 donors, treating that subset as a discovery cohort. Every repertoire in the discovery cohort had been generated on one and the same sequencing platform. HLA typing covered class I and class II loci at four-digit resolution. The number of typed donors differed by locus: about 620-630 for A, B, C, DRB1 and DQB1; approximately 520 for DQA1; approximately 600 for DPA1; and some 430 for DPB1. A handful of DR-DQ haplotypes were handled as single units for association and clustering because linkage in the cohort was strong. Among around 400 genotyped donors of the cohort, an average of roughly 230,000 unique TCR beta nucleotide sequences was sequenced per donor, of which about 20% were non-productive. On the study overall, not on this receptor specifically: In vitro tests confirmed that three of the cytomegalovirus-associated TCR beta chains recognize cytomegalovirus antigens. In both the original and validation cohorts, the classifier was reported to diagnose cytomegalovirus status with high specificity and sensitivity. The study gave a list of roughly 150 TCR beta chains associated with cytomegalovirus. According to the authors, the approach could potentially be generalized to other disease states and immunological phenotypes. The sequencing pipeline was judged likely to have produced a cluster of highly shared sequence variants as a technical artifact. Because the 87-base-pair reads could not distinguish some IMGT-functional V segments, including TRBV6-2 and TRBV6-3, those segments were excluded. Roughly uniform sequencing depth across donors was assumed in presence/absence analyses, although this assumption may not hold. CMV serostatus was the only immune exposure information available for the cohort. Correlated functional status among segregating V segments might be attributable to linkage disequilibrium, but an unknown experimental factor could not be ruled out. Strong co-occurrence of HLA alleles, especially DR and DQ, made assigning TCR associations to individual alleles difficult. Because HLA typing was unavailable for some donors at each locus, only the typed subset was used in association tests. In an earlier analysis of 450 to 750 of the donors, most TCR beta V segments appeared in productive rearrangements about 87% or about 30% of the time, broadly matching IMGT annotations. According to a later analysis, TCR association rates differed among HLA loci, with DRB1 alleles showing the most associated TCRs and HLA-C alleles showing the fewest. Most TCR sequences were observed very rarely across donors, whereas some public TCRs were present in many individuals. A further reported finding was that TCR beta sequences accurately predicted the HLA-A and HLA-B alleles for most subjects in the first cohort. Some 15 rarely observed V segments, including chromosome 9 orphons, were excluded from the earlier analysis of about 610 of the donors because counts were too low. Only TCR beta chains were sequenced in this cohort, and the absence of alpha or paired-chain data limited detectable features. In a later analysis, most CMV-associated TCR beta chains were found to appear HLA-restricted, with HLA associations seemingly driven largely by CMV exposure. In a later genetic analysis, fewer N-insertions in productive TCRs were reported among donors in an Asian-associated ancestry cluster than the roughly 640-donor mean. A later analysis found that HLA-associated TCR beta chains were more clonally expanded and had lower generation probabilities than equally common non-associated chains. V-gene and J-gene trimming of TCR beta chains was associated with a missense DCLRE1C variant in a later genetic analysis, and the association was replicated in an independent cohort. Several of the top co-occurrence clusters appeared to be linked to parvovirus B19, influenza, CMV and Epstein-Barr virus, according to a later analysis. At a false discovery rate of 0.05, a later analysis linked some 18,000 TCR beta sequences to specific HLA alleles.

Including the terminal cysteine and phenylalanine, the CDR3 comprises 15 residues. The sequence is cut down to CDR3 DNA, 45 bases in frame from base 1. The germline V gene sets CDR1 to MNHEY and CDR2 to SVGAGI. V has 0 bases trimmed and J has 8 bases trimmed; junction bases matching no gene number 9. The cohort consisted of 600 or so healthy bone marrow donors. At the time of sampling, every cohort member was nominally healthy, though immune exposures that went unrecorded were likely present. The donor tested CMV seropositive, placing the donor among the approximately 290 seropositive members of the cohort. Each donor provided a peripheral blood sample, and peripheral blood mononuclear cells were used for TCR beta sequencing. The Qiagen DNeasy Blood Extraction Kit was used to extract genomic DNA from the blood cell samples. The library was generated by the immunoSEQ multiplex PCR assay. The multiplex PCR relied on a mix of 60 forward primers for TCR Vbeta segments and 13 reverse primers for TCR Jbeta segments. A multiplex PCR assay on genomic DNA amplified the CDR3 region of rearranged TCR beta genes. Amplified TCR beta libraries were sequenced as 87-base-pair reads on the Illumina HiSeq System. On the authors' methods: A later analysis counted some 80 million unique TCR beta chains across the 650 to 800 repertoires, and around 9.9 million of these chains were shared by at least two donors. Raw reads were error-corrected and collapsed into unique sequences by a nearest-neighbor algorithm in which closely related sequences were merged to remove PCR and sequencing errors. V, D and J gene segments were assigned by aligning CDR3 sequences to IMGT reference sequences. For a sequence to be retained, at least a six-nucleotide match to both a V gene segment and a J gene segment was required. A rearrangement counted as productive if the CDR3 had no stop codons and remained in frame with V and J, and every other rearrangement counted as non-productive. CDR3 was defined according to IMGT convention as the region running from the second conserved V-encoded cysteine to the conserved J-encoded phenylalanine. In an earlier analysis of more than 550 of the donors, sequences lacking an unambiguous match to a single V gene segment were excluded. In an earlier analysis of 587 of the donors, a V segment was called functional when productive rearrangements were above 56.7%, and segregating when the standard deviation between donors exceeded 5%. A statistical classification framework was developed to diagnose cytomegalovirus status using the catalog of TCR beta chain sequences. V and J gene assignment, in a later analysis, came from comparing TCR nucleotide sequences with IMGT/GENE-DB human TR gene sequences. A later analysis assigned CDR3 sequences and most-parsimonious VDJ recombination scenarios with the TCRdist pipeline. A later analysis defined each TCR beta chain by its CDR3 amino acid sequence plus V-gene family, and excluded reads lacking a unique V-gene family. To address suspected cross-contamination and a sequencing artifact, a later analysis removed approximately 590 highly shared, low-generation-probability nucleotide sequences. In a later analysis, a clonal expansion index was calculated for each public chain from normalized within-repertoire ranks of inferred template counts. In a later analysis, generation probabilities were computed with a VDJ recombination model fitted to out-of-frame rearrangements, and the resulting probabilities were checked against IGoR. Hypergeometric tests were used in a later analysis to score TCR-TCR, TCR-HLA and TCR-CMV co-occurrence, with a repertoire-size bias correction applied to the TCR pairs. False discovery rates were estimated in a later analysis by permuting HLA or CMV assignments 20 times. In a later analysis, co-occurring TCRs were grouped using DBSCAN, with TCRdist sequence similarity added in when clustering inside HLA-allele-positive subsets. For co-occurrence clustering, repertoires with fewer than 30,000 or more than 120,000 public chains were excluded, along with roughly 5 repertoires with anomalous nucleotide sharing. The clones in this table, taken by TCRdb from immuneACCESS, are in-frame only. Not every clone is retained; where verified, under half of the shortfall comes from an unresolved V gene, and the cause of the rest is unknown. The D gene and trimming were derived from the DNA, and the V and J assignments and clone size from that table. This sample comprises around 100,000 clones, 65% to 85% of them detected only once. Clones ranked in the top ten supply about 20% of the sample.

This chain joins TRBV6-5 to TRBJ1-1, and TRBD1 aligns with 7 junction nucleotides. The sequenced sample consisted of PBMCs. The TCR sequence derives from a woman aged 55-75 years in good health and CMV-seropositive. The nucleotides read TGTGCCAGCAGTTACTCGACAGGGAAGAGGGGAGAAGCTTTCTTT. Its translation reads: CASSYSTGKRGEAFF.